This is a list of T cell receptor beta chains from one sample in a study of shared clonotypes between healthy human individuals. Generated by immunoSEQ multiplex PCR, the TCRdb table keeps only in-frame clones and is missing some. The table has roughly 2.2 million clones, approximately 95% seen once; the top ten hold approximately 0.4%. Sequenced sample: naive CD4+ T cells from PBMCs. Receptors were obtained from a man younger than 35 in good health. Some clones in this sample may be carry-over from other donors' samples. CDR3s include the opening cysteine and the closing phenylalanine or tryptophan. D genes are given only for firm matches.

j_call d_call v_call cdr3_aa
TRBJ2-7 TRBD2 TRBV28 CASSLYGGSLYEQYF
- - TRBV29-1 CSVKRDRTSYEQYF
TRBJ1-5 - TRBV19 CASIPRGGNQPQHF
TRBJ2-5 - TRBV29-1 CSVRVETQYF
TRBJ1-1 TRBD1 TRBV5-4 CASSLGGQGGTEAFF
TRBJ1-2 - TRBV7-2 CASSLVQGMNGYTF
TRBJ1-5 - TRBV6-1 CASIGRGGQPQHF
TRBJ1-1 TRBD1 TRBV10-1 CASSEAGGLDTEAFF
TRBJ2-5 - TRBV11-3 CASSPAFGKTQETQYF
TRBJ2-7 TRBD1 TRBV7-6 CASSSKVGTGTYEQYF
TRBJ1-3 - TRBV18 CASSPDPWQAVSSGNTIYF
TRBJ2-1 - TRBV28 CASSSPIPLGSYNEQFF
TRBJ2-1 TRBD1 TRBV5-4 CASSPQGVSDEQFF
TRBJ1-1 TRBD1 TRBV5-4 CASSWVGQGAEAFF
TRBJ2-5 TRBD2 TRBV25-1 CASSEMILADKETQYF
TRBJ1-5 - TRBV2 CASSSGLWEPQHF
TRBJ2-7 - TRBV9 CASSVDVVGEQYF
TRBJ2-3 TRBD1 TRBV11-2 CASSFPPWRTGGIDTQYF
TRBJ2-3 TRBD1 TRBV18 CASSPRNRGLTDTQYF
TRBJ2-5 - TRBV28 CASSRYAVKETQYF
TRBJ1-2 - TRBV27 CASSLRLGNYGYTF
TRBJ2-7 - TRBV4-2 CASSQGVAQSSYEQYF
TRBJ1-1 TRBD1 TRBV7-9 CASSARQGMNTEAFF
TRBJ2-5 - TRBV6-5 CASRGALPQETQYF
TRBJ2-7 TRBD1 TRBV28 CASRMGQLYEQYF
TRBJ2-5 TRBD2 TRBV6-6 CASETSGKETQYF
TRBJ2-7 - TRBV5-1 CASSLNAVGGGTEQYF
TRBJ1-5 - TRBV4-3 CASSQALDTYQPQHF
TRBJ2-1 TRBD2 TRBV5-1 CASSKGGIGNEQFF
TRBJ2-3 - TRBV7-9 CASSLALRPTPDTQYF
TRBJ2-1 - TRBV5-1 CASSFLRNEQFF
TRBJ2-4 - TRBV20-1 CSTPDGYIQYF
TRBJ2-1 TRBD2 TRBV5-1 CASSLLAGGVGNEQFF
TRBJ2-7 - TRBV11-2 CASSFGGPYEQYF
TRBJ2-2 - TRBV5-4 CASSLNSNTGELFF
TRBJ1-3 - TRBV7-9 CASSLGRTSAGNTIYF
TRBJ2-3 - TRBV14 CASSPRLDTQYF
TRBJ2-5 TRBD2 TRBV10-1 CASCGSPQETQYF
TRBJ2-2 - TRBV5-1 CASSLGLRGNTGELFF
TRBJ1-4 TRBD1 TRBV28 CASSFRDRVGEKLFF
TRBJ1-4 - TRBV18 CASSPEVMATNEKLFF